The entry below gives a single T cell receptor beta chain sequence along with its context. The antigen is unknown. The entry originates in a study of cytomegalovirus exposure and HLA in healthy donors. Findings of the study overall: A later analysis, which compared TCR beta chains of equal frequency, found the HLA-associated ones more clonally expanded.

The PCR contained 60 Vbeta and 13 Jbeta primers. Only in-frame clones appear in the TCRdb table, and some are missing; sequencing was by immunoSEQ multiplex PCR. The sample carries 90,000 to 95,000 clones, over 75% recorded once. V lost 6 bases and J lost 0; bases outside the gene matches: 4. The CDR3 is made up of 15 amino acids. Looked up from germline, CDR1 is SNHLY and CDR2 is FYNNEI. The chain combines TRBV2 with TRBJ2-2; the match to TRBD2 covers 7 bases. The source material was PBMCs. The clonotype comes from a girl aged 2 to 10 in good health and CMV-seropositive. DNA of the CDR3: TGTGCCAGCAGGAAAGCGGGAACGAACACCGGGGAGCTGTTTTTT. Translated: CASRKAGTNTGELFF.